This T cell receptor (beta chain) came from a study of cytomegalovirus exposure and HLA in healthy donors. General study points: What a later analysis showed was that several of the most significant clusters appeared linked to common viral pathogens.

These donors counted as nominally healthy when sampled, but unrecorded immune exposures were likely. Note on this clone: Its matching antigen is unknown.

The PCR contained 60 Vbeta and 13 Jbeta primers. TCRdb's table, derived via immunoSEQ multiplex PCR, lists solely in-frame clones and lacks some. The sample yields about 190,000 clones, 75% to 85% seen once. Germline loops: CDR1 MDHEN, CDR2 SYDVKM. This CDR3 has 12 amino acids. The sequence was collected from a woman between 18 and 30 years old in good health and CMV-seronegative. The chain is built from TRBV28 and TRBJ2-7, with 10 bases aligning to TRBD2. The sample taken for sequencing was PBMCs. The CDR3 DNA sequence: TGTGTCACTAGCGGGAAACCCTACGAGCAGTACTTC. Amino acid sequence: CVTSGKPYEQYF.